A single sample gave rise to the 26 T cell receptor beta chains below, sequenced in a study of cytomegalovirus exposure and HLA in healthy donors. The PCR contained 60 Vbeta and 13 Jbeta primers. Generated by immunoSEQ multiplex PCR, the TCRdb table keeps only in-frame clones and is missing some. The sample shows over 110,000 clones, more than 70% of them seen only once. The specimen was PBMCs. The receptors stem from a male donor in good health and CMV-seropositive.

The rearrangement uses TRBV4-1 and TRBJ1-5; D might be TRBD1 (5 bases). This CDR3 has 15 amino acids. V lost 4 bases and J 5 bases, leaving 15 bases between the germline ends. From germline, CDR1 is MGHRA and CDR2 YSYEKL. The CDR3 is CASSLALGGDQPQHF. In nucleotides, the CDR3 is TGCGCCAGCAGCCTCGCCCTTGGGGGGGATCAGCCCCAGCATTTT.

The chain joins TRBV4-3 to TRBJ2-1; D might be TRBD2 (5 bases). The CDR3 has 16 residues. V gave up 0 bases and J gave up 4 bases, with 13 bases separating them. The germline CDR1 and CDR2 sequences are LGHNA and YSLEER. The CDR3 reads CASSQDKADGYNEQFF. The CDR3 DNA reads TGCGCCAGCAGCCAAGATAAAGCGGATGGATACAATGAGCAGTTCTTC.

The rearrangement joins TRBV7-9 to TRBJ2-7, with unresolved D. V was clipped by 6 bases and J by 7 bases, with 4 bases between them. CDR3 length equals 9 residues. Per germline, CDR1 SEHNR and CDR2 FQNEAQ (reference sequence). The CDR3, as DNA: TGTGCCAGCAGTCCGGAGCAGTACTTC. Residues: CASSPEQYF.

This chain links TRBV10-1 with TRBJ2-7, with TRBD2 as a possible D gene (5 bases). Germline V gene data show CDR1 as WNHNN and CDR2 as SYGVQD (reference sequence). Trimming pared 3 bases from V and 0 bases from J, leaving 12 bases between. There are 15 residues in the CDR3. CDR3 loop: CASSERTSSSYEQYF. DNA of the CDR3: TGCGCCAGCAGTGAAAGGACTTCCAGCTCCTACGAGCAGTACTTC.

The chain couples TRBV9 to TRBJ2-3, with D perhaps matching TRBD1 (5 bases). The V and J ends lost 0 bases and 2 bases respectively, with 13 bases between them. The germline CDR1 and CDR2 sequences are SGDLS and YYNGEE. The CDR3 spans 16 residues. The CDR3 loop reads CASSVVGHPFTDTQYF. CDR3 DNA sequence: TGTGCCAGCAGCGTAGTTGGACACCCATTCACAGATACGCAGTATTTT.

The gene calls are TRBV5-1 and TRBJ1-3; D unclear. V lost 4 bases and J lost 0, with 8 bases in between. The CDR3 contains 14 residues. Germline V gives CDR1 SGHRS, CDR2 YFSETQ. The CDR3 DNA is TGCGCCAGCAGCCCGAGAGTCTCTGGAAACACCATATATTTT. This sequence encodes CASSPRVSGNTIYF.

The chain has TRBV28 and TRBJ2-7, with 7 bases that match TRBD2. CDR3 length: 16 residues. CDR1 MDHEN and CDR2 SYDVKM come from the germline V gene. Losses at the gene ends were 5 bases for V and 3 bases for J; bases not matched to a gene: 13. Written as DNA, the CDR3 is TGTGCCAGCAGTGCCTCTCGTGGGGCGGGAGACTACGAGCAGTACTTC. Translating gives CASSASRGAGDYEQYF.

The CDR3: CAWSDPVGTNEFF. The CDR3 nucleotides read TGTGCCTGGAGTGACCCTGTGGGCACGAACGAATTCTTC. This chain connects TRBV30 to TRBJ2-1; D remains unclear. The ends were cut back, 1 base at V and 16 bases at J, with 20 bases in the middle. Per the germline V gene, CDR1 is GTSNPN and CDR2 is SVGIG (reference sequence). This CDR3 contains 13 residues.

This sequence joins TRBV18 and TRBJ2-5; D is possibly TRBD2 (5 bases). The germline V gene has CDR1 KGHSH and CDR2 LQKENI. The CDR3 has 14 amino acids. The V and J ends lost 0 bases and 5 bases respectively, with 10 bases between them. CDR3 residues: CASSPPERRETQYF. The CDR3 nucleotides read TGTGCCAGCTCACCACCGGAACGGAGGGAGACCCAGTACTTC.

The chain is built from TRBV5-4 and TRBJ1-1, with 7 bases lining up with TRBD1. This CDR3 is built from 14 residues. J was trimmed by 1 base and V by 4 bases; bases with no gene match: 4. CDR1 SGHNT and CDR2 YYREEE come from the germline V gene (reference sequence). The CDR3, as DNA: TGTGCCAGCAGCCGACAGGGTTCGAACACTGAAGCTTTCTTT. Translated: CASSRQGSNTEAFF.

The rearrangement joins TRBV28 to TRBJ2-6, with unresolved D. The V end lost 8 bases, the J end lost 2 bases, and 10 bases lay between the germline ends. CDR3 size: 14 residues. Germline V CDR1 and CDR2: MDHEN, SYDVKM. The DNA of the CDR3 is TGTGCCAGCGTATCTGTAGCTGGGGCCAACGTCCTGACTTTC. It yields the protein CASVSVAGANVLTF.

The chain combines TRBV5-6 with TRBJ2-2; 8 nucleotides match TRBD2. J lost 4 bases, V lost 0 bases, and 2 bases had no gene match. Germline CDR1 SGHDT, CDR2 YYEEEE. This CDR3 contains 15 residues. CDR3 sequence: CASSLDREGTGELFF. The CDR3 DNA follows: TGTGCCAGCAGCTTGGATCGGGAGGGCACCGGGGAGCTGTTTTTT.

The chain has TRBV7-8 and TRBJ1-2, with 11 bases fitting TRBD1. The CDR3 totals 16 residues. CDR1 is SGHVS, CDR2 FQNEAQ, per germline. V was clipped by 1 base and J by 8 bases; unmatched bases: 9. The CDR3 DNA reads as TGTGCCAGCAGCTTAGAGCAATCCGGGACAGGGGGAGGCTACACCTTC. Encoded protein: CASSLEQSGTGGGYTF.

The chain has TRBV19 and TRBJ2-7; 7 bases are shared with TRBD2. Germline V CDR1 and CDR2: LNHDA, SQIVND (reference sequence). There are 14 residues in the CDR3. J gave up 2 bases and V 3 bases, and 4 bases lay outside the gene matches. CDR3 protein: CASSMSGGAYEQYF. In DNA form, the CDR3 reads TGTGCCAGTAGTATGTCGGGGGGAGCCTACGAGCAGTACTTC.

The rearrangement joins TRBV7-8 to TRBJ2-1, with a tentative D call TRBD2 (6 bases). The CDR3 extends over 13 amino acids. V was clipped by 1 base and J by 7 bases, with 8 bases between them. Germline values: CDR1 SGHVS, CDR2 FQNEAQ. The CDR3 sequence is CASSLGRENEQFF. The CDR3 DNA sequence: TGTGCCAGCAGCTTAGGGAGGGAAAATGAGCAGTTCTTC.

This chain uses TRBV6-4 with TRBJ2-2; no reliable D call. The CDR3 runs to 14 residues. V was trimmed by 4 bases and J by 0 bases, leaving 6 bases between them. CDR1 is MRHNA, CDR2 SNTAGT, per germline. CDR3 protein: CASSVSTNTGELFF. CDR3 DNA: TGTGCCAGCAGTGTTAGCACGAACACCGGGGAGCTGTTTTTT.

CDR3 nucleotides: TGTGCCAGCAGCTTAACCGACATACGGTCCGCCGGGGAGCTGTTTTTT. Translated: CASSLTDIRSAGELFF. The gene calls are TRBV7-3 and TRBJ2-2, with unresolved D. This CDR3 comprises 16 residues. The germline V and J ends were trimmed by 0 bases and 6 bases, with 14 bases remaining between them. The V gene's germline CDR1 is SGHTA and CDR2 FQGTGA.

This clone appeared a few times. This sequence joins TRBV25-1 and TRBJ1-4; 9 nucleotides agree with TRBD1. Germline V gene lookup returns CDR1 MGHDK and CDR2 SYGVNS. This CDR3 has 18 residues. V lost 6 bases, J lost 0 bases, and 11 bases stayed unmatched. The chain's CDR3 is CASSAVGQGVPTNEKLFF. CDR3 nucleotide sequence: TGTGCCAGCAGCGCCGTGGGACAGGGAGTACCAACTAATGAAAAACTGTTTTTT. Together with reference TRBV25-1 and TRBJ1-4, the CDR3 gives the full variable domain: EADIYQTPRYLVIGTGKKITLECSQTMGHDKMYWYQQDPGMELHLIHYSYGVNSTEKGDLSSESTVSRIRTEHFPLTLESARPSHTSQYLCASSAVGQGVPTNEKLFFGSGTQLSVL.

V gene TRBV25-1 combines with J gene TRBJ2-7, with TRBD2 matching over 9 bases. Germline V gives CDR1 MGHDK, CDR2 SYGVNS. V lost 3 bases, J lost 1 base, and 10 bases stayed unmatched. The CDR3 is made up of 17 amino acids. The CDR3 is CASSEGTGLANSYEQYF. The CDR3 coding sequence is TGTGCCAGCAGTGAGGGTACCGGACTAGCGAATTCCTACGAGCAGTACTTC.

This sequence joins TRBV5-1 and TRBJ2-7, with TRBD2 matching 14 bases. The CDR3 extends over 15 amino acids. The V gene end was trimmed by 0 bases and the J gene end by 5 bases; junction bases not matched to a gene: 1. Germline values: CDR1 SGHRS, CDR2 YFSETQ. CDR3 loop: CASSLGLAGGDEQYF. The CDR3 DNA reads TGCGCCAGCAGCTTGGGACTAGCGGGAGGGGACGAGCAGTACTTC.

The sample holds one count of this clone. The chain uses TRBV29-1 and TRBJ2-1; 9 bases are shared with TRBD2. CDR1 and CDR2 from the germline V gene are SQVTM and ANQGSEA. The CDR3 totals 14 residues. In nucleotides, the CDR3 is TGCCTCGGAGTAGGCGGGGGGGCCGGAGGTGAGCAGTTCTTC. Amino acids: CLGVGGGAGGEQFF.

The chain combines TRBV28 with TRBJ2-5, with 9 bases identical to TRBD2. Trimming at V came to 5 bases and at J to 0 bases, leaving 10 bases not matched to a gene. Germline CDR1 reads MDHEN; CDR2 reads SYDVKM. This CDR3 has 17 amino acids. The CDR3 reads CASSPLAGASYQETQYF. Here the CDR3 DNA reads TGTGCCAGCAGTCCTTTAGCGGGAGCGTCGTACCAAGAGACCCAGTACTTC.

The chain recombines TRBV11-1 with TRBJ1-2, with a tentative D call TRBD1 (5 bases). The CDR3 is 13 residues long. Trimming stripped 5 bases from V and 4 bases from J, with 11 bases between. Germline CDR1 SGHAT, CDR2 FQDESV (reference sequence). CDR3 in amino acids: CASSPPGGYGYTF. As DNA, the CDR3 is TGTGCCAGCAGCCCCCCGGGGGGCTATGGCTACACCTTC.

The rearrangement links TRBV5-1 to TRBJ2-3; TRBD1 agrees at 8 bases. J lost 0 bases, V lost 3 bases, and 9 bases had no gene match. The CDR3 extends over 17 amino acids. CDR1 is SGHRS and CDR2 is YFSETQ in the germline V gene. The CDR3 spells CASSSGDRSTSTDTQYF. CDR3 DNA sequence: TGCGCCAGCAGCTCGGGGGACAGGTCAACTAGCACAGATACGCAGTATTTT. Full variable domain (missing parts from reference TRBV5-1 and TRBJ2-3): KAGVTQTPRYLIKTRGQQVTLSCSPISGHRSVSWYQQTPGQGLQFLFEYFSETQRNKGNFPGRFSGRQFSNSRSEMNVSTLELGDSALYLCASSSGDRSTSTDTQYFGPGTRLTVL.

The CDR3, as DNA: TGTGCCAGTAGTTGGGCAGTTCATAGCAATCAGCCCCAGCATTTT. It codes for CASSWAVHSNQPQHF. V gene TRBV19 combines with J gene TRBJ1-5; D gene ambiguous. V was pared by 5 bases and J by 0 bases, with 11 bases between. From germline, CDR1 is LNHDA and CDR2 SQIVND (reference sequence). The CDR3 loop spans 15 amino acids.

V and J are TRBV4-2 and TRBJ1-5; perhaps TRBD1 as D (5 bases). Germline V gene data show CDR1 as LGHNA and CDR2 as YNFKEQ. Trimming shortened V by 1 base and J by 2 bases, and 9 bases separated the two germline ends. The CDR3 covers 15 residues. This CDR3 is CASSQAGQGNQPQHF. The CDR3 DNA reads as TGTGCCAGCAGCCAAGCAGGGCAGGGCAATCAGCCCCAGCATTTT.